This T cell receptor (beta chain) was sequenced for a study of T cell repertoires in cytomegalovirus infection. For the study at large: From public TCR beta signatures came an indication of both CMV infection and matching HLA type.

CDR1 is DFQATT, CDR2 SNEGSKA, per germline (reference sequence). V lost 6 bases to trimming and J lost 5 bases; unmatched junction nucleotides: 19. CDR3 length: 18 amino acids. This clonotype was counted between two and nine times. The antigen remains unidentified. General study findings and limits: Summed public TCR beta family frequency identified CMV carriers bearing the relevant HLA. CMV-specific TCR beta clonotypes restricted by HLA-C were the ones dominating the ex vivo response.

One entry per CDR3 protein, called by TCRdb with MiXCR from the reads. The sample has 200,000 or so distinct CDR3 sequences, approximately 28% seen once. The chain recombines TRBV20-1 with TRBJ2-5; 12 bases match TRBD2. This receptor was taken from a human donor in good health (CMV status not recorded). Some clones in this sample may be carry-over from other donors' samples. The specimen sequenced was PBMCs. The CDR3 sequence: CSALPLAGGRLFEETQYF. DNA for the CDR3: TGCAGTGCCCTCCCCCTAGCGGGGGGGCGGTTATTTGAGGAGACCCAGTACTTC.